The clone carrying this T cell receptor (beta chain) was recorded many times. In TCRdb, the 5' RACE reads were re-called with MiXCR into one record per CDR3 protein. Of about 24,000 distinct CDR3 sequences in the sample, over 5.5% were seen once. The entry originates in a study of neurological immune-mediated disorders. This CDR3 is built from 17 residues. Trimming at V came to 7 bases and at J to 6 bases, leaving 15 bases not matched to a gene. Germline V gene data show CDR1 as MNHEY and CDR2 as SMNVEV (reference sequence). The sample consisted of PBMCs. This TCR was sampled from a woman between 40 and 55 years old in good health. The chain joins TRBV27 to TRBJ2-1; 10 nucleotides match TRBD2. The CDR3 spells CASKKSLAGVGSNEQFF. The CDR3 region has the DNA TGTGCCAGCAAAAAATCCCTAGCGGGAGTAGGGAGCAATGAGCAGTTCTTC.